This T cell receptor (beta chain) was retrieved from a study of neurological immune-mediated disorders. Overall study results and limits: When repertoires were grouped phylogenetically, those of 18 of 34 multiple sclerosis patients fell into one related-CDR3 cluster, a possible signature.

There are many counts of this clonotype. Its antigen is undetermined. With 10-nucleotide random UMIs included, cDNA was synthesized by 5'RACE. Every sequencing run generated over 160 million TCR-beta sequences from 15-18 subjects. TCRdb itself ran the 5' RACE reads through MiXCR, one entry per CDR3 protein. Here the sample spans roughly 60,000 distinct CDR3 sequences, more than 3% being singletons. The sequence was obtained from a middle-aged woman with multiple sclerosis. Sample: CD4+ T cells from blood.

CDR3 loop: CASSSGLPQDTQYF. The CDR3 nucleotides are TGCGCCAGCAGCTCAGGACTACCCCAAGATACGCAGTATTTT. The chain uses TRBV5-1 and TRBJ2-3; D may be TRBD2 (6 bases). CDR1 and CDR2 from the germline V gene are SGHRS and YFSETQ. This CDR3 is built from 14 residues. V lost 3 bases to trimming and J lost 5 bases, with 13 bases between them.